This is a list of T cell receptor beta chains from one sample in a study of shared clonotypes between healthy human individuals. The assay was immunoSEQ multiplex PCR, and TCRdb's table has in-frame clones only and misses some. The sample shows a few million clones, approximately 90% of them seen only once. The source material was naive CD4+ T cells from PBMCs. The receptors shown here come from a man between 18 and 35 years old in good health. Some clones in this sample may be carry-over from other donors' samples. Each CDR3 is given with its conserved first and last residue.

j_call v_call cdr3_aa
TRBJ1-1 TRBV19 CASSIDGRRNTEAFF
TRBJ1-2 TRBV7-2 CASSLVGSPSVYGYTF
TRBJ1-5 TRBV5-8 CASSLQTDQPQHF
TRBJ2-3 TRBV19 CASSMRGDRSTDTQYF
TRBJ1-4 TRBV5-1 CASRKQPSGEKLFF
TRBJ1-5 TRBV6-5 CASAGTINQPQHF
TRBJ2-7 TRBV6-5 CASSYPLGALGGEQYF
TRBJ2-1 TRBV28 CASSFGYPYNEQFF
TRBJ1-1 TRBV20-1 CSARTGGTAFF
TRBJ1-4 TRBV5-1 CASSPAGREGEKLFF
TRBJ2-7 TRBV6-1 CASRMAGTDYEQYF
TRBJ2-3 TRBV6-4 CASARTPSGSTDTQYF
TRBJ2-3 TRBV18 CASSQGDTQYF
TRBJ1-1 TRBV30 CAWARQGATEAFF
TRBJ2-7 TRBV1 CTSSQKRAGHSYEQYF
TRBJ2-5 TRBV2 CATVGDRGSQETQYF
TRBJ1-1 TRBV6-5 CASTPAGFTEAFF
TRBJ1-3 TRBV4-1 CASSQEGLVGVAGNTIYF
TRBJ2-2 TRBV6-1 CASRTGTRDTGELFF
TRBJ2-3 TRBV29-1 CSVDIARDTQYF
TRBJ2-3 TRBV19 CASSSKTGSLTDTQYF
TRBJ1-2 TRBV4-2 CASSQPKGSYGYTF
TRBJ1-2 TRBV19 CASSPFPRMGYGYTF
TRBJ2-5 TRBV28 CASRLRTGTYQETQYF
TRBJ1-1 TRBV2 CASSEAGGEANTEAFF
TRBJ2-2 TRBV7-8 CASSTGQGANTGELFF
TRBJ2-7 TRBV28 CASSLRAGRSYEQYF
TRBJ2-1 TRBV28 CASTPPRNDINEQFF
TRBJ2-7 TRBV2 CASSVEDYEQYF
TRBJ2-3 TRBV19 CASSTKTDTQYF
TRBJ1-2 TRBV6-6 CASEMGGANNYGYTF
TRBJ2-1 TRBV5-6 CASSLQREGRINEQFF
TRBJ2-3 TRBV9 CASSAQLAPDTQYF
TRBJ1-3 TRBV5-1 CASKQSSGNTIYF
TRBJ2-5 TRBV7-9 CASSSLTSGRARRLETQYF
TRBJ2-7 TRBV5-1 CASSLEDRGDEQYF
TRBJ2-1 TRBV7-3 CASSRIPGLASNEQFF
TRBJ1-6 TRBV4-3 CASSQDLPYGTAYLQPLHF
NA TRBV5-1 CASSLAGVTGSNEQYF
TRBJ2-7 TRBV6-5 CASSYSGLNTYEQYF
TRBJ1-1 TRBV28 CASRLPGGMNTEAFF